Presented here are 21 T cell receptor beta chains from one specimen sequenced in a study of T-cell reconstitution after alpha-beta-depleted transplantation in children. Molecular barcoding with unique molecular identifiers was used for the TCRbeta library. TCRdb reanalysed the PCR reads using MiXCR and keeps one entry per CDR3 protein. The sample has some 300,000 distinct CDR3 sequences; around 10% are singletons. This specimen consisted of PBMCs, obtained before TCRalphabeta/CD19-depleted stem cell transplant. The receptors stem from a boy younger than two with acute myeloid leukemia, due to receive a stem cell transplant.

This sequence joins TRBV27 and TRBJ2-3; the match to TRBD2 covers 7 bases. The J segment lost 2 bases and the V segment lost 1 base, leaving 12 bases of the junction unmatched. Looked up from germline, CDR1 is MNHEY and CDR2 is SMNVEV (reference sequence). The CDR3 spans 18 residues. CDR3 bases: TGTGCCAGCAGTTTATTGCGGGTCAGGAGCGGGGACACAGATACGCAGTATTTT. Translated, it gives CASSLLRVRSGDTDTQYF.

At least ten counts were recorded for this clonotype. V is TRBV12-3 or TRBV12-4 and J is TRBJ2-3, with D unresolved. V lost 5 bases, J lost 0 bases, and 6 bases lay in between. The CDR3 spans 13 residues. CDR3 sequence reads: CASSPESTDTQYF. Written as DNA, the CDR3 is TGTGCCAGCAGTCCAGAGAGCACAGATACGCAGTATTTT.

This clonotype was seen repeatedly, ten times or more. V and J are TRBV5-5 and TRBJ2-7; tentative D call: TRBD1 (6 bases). Germline loops: CDR1 SGHKS, CDR2 YYEKEE (reference sequence). The CDR3 is 15 residues long. V was cut by 2 bases and J by 2 bases, with 14 bases left in between. CDR3 sequence: CASSFAREGAYEQYF. The CDR3 DNA follows: TGTGCCAGCAGCTTCGCGCGAGAGGGGGCCTACGAGCAGTACTTC. The entire variable domain, with the rest obtained from reference TRBV5-5 and TRBJ2-7, is as follows: DAGVTQSPTHLIKTRGQQVTLRCSPISGHKSVSWYQQVLGQGPQFIFQYYEKEERGRGNFPDRFSARQFPNYSSELNVNALLLGDSALYLCASSFAREGAYEQYFGPGTRLTVT.

The chain uses TRBV7-3 and TRBJ2-2, with TRBD2 matching over 7 bases. After removal of 4 bases from V and 7 bases from J, the junction contained 6 bases not matched to a gene. The CDR3 runs 14 residues. Germline V gene lookup returns CDR1 SGHTA and CDR2 FQGTGA. CDR3 coding DNA: TGTGCCAGCAGCTCGGGGGGTCTCAGCGGGGAGCTGTTTTTT. It yields the protein CASSSGGLSGELFF.

This clonotype has a count of ten or more. The chain couples TRBV29-1 to TRBJ2-2; 10 bases are a match to TRBD1. The CDR3 length is 14 residues. V lost 6 bases to trimming and J lost 7 bases; unmatched junction nucleotides: 8. Germline lookup yields CDR1 SQVTM and CDR2 ANQGSEA. In DNA, the CDR3 is TGCAGCGTCGTGGGACAGGGGACTCTCGGGGAGCTGTTTTTT. It translates to CSVVGQGTLGELFF.

This clonotype was counted ten times or more. The chain combines TRBV10-3 with TRBJ2-2; D possibly corresponds to TRBD2 (5 bases). Looked up from germline, CDR1 is ENHRY and CDR2 is SYGVKD. V gave up 6 bases and J gave up 1 base, with 9 bases separating them. There are 14 residues in the CDR3. CDR3 amino acids: CAIRRAMNTGELFF. The CDR3 DNA reads as TGTGCCATCAGGAGGGCTATGAACACCGGGGAGCTGTTTTTT.

This clonotype was seen repeatedly, ten times or more. The chain carries TRBV20-1 and TRBJ2-4, with D hard to call. The V end lost 6 bases, the J end lost 5 bases, and 11 bases lay between the germline ends. The CDR3 is 12 amino acids. Germline V CDR1 and CDR2: DFQATT, SNEGSKA (reference sequence). CDR3 in amino acids: CSARIRENIQYF. In DNA, the CDR3 is TGCAGTGCCCGAATCAGAGAAAACATTCAGTACTTC.

This chain connects TRBV12-3 or TRBV12-4 to TRBJ2-1; 10 positions agree with TRBD1. Germline trimming cut 7 bases from V and 7 bases from J; bases unmatched to any gene: 13. The CDR3 is made up of 16 amino acids. The CDR3 nucleotides read TGTGCCAGCACCCATGGGTCGGGACAGGGGAGGAATGAGCAGTTCTTC. Its protein is CASTHGSGQGRNEQFF.

This clonotype showed up many times. The chain combines TRBV7-3 with TRBJ2-1, with 9 bases fitting TRBD2. Germline V lookup: CDR1 SGHTA, CDR2 FQGTGA. Trimming took 5 bases from V and 6 from J; bases not matched to a gene: 8. The length of the CDR3 is 15 residues. The CDR3: CASSQEGLAINEQFF. The CDR3, as DNA: TGTGCCAGCAGCCAGGAGGGACTAGCAATCAATGAGCAGTTCTTC.

This clonotype appeared many times. V usage is TRBV15 and J usage is TRBJ1-5; 7 nucleotides agree with TRBD1. There are 15 residues in the CDR3. Trimming took 0 bases from V and 3 from J; bases not matched to a gene: 2. Germline V gives CDR1 LNHNV, CDR2 YYDKDF (reference sequence). The CDR3 loop reads CATSREGTANQPQHF. The CDR3 DNA is TGTGCCACCAGCAGAGAAGGGACAGCCAATCAGCCCCAGCATTTT.

A few counts support this clonotype. The rearrangement links TRBV11-2 to TRBJ2-7; TRBD1 or TRBD2 may be the D gene (5 bases each). CDR1 SGHAT and CDR2 FQNNGV come from the germline V gene. The V gene lost 6 bases and the J gene lost 0 bases, with 21 bases spanning the gap. The CDR3 has 17 amino acids. The chain's CDR3 is CASRERWWDQSSYEQYF. CDR3 coding DNA: TGTGCCAGCAGAGAGAGGTGGTGGGACCAAAGCTCCTACGAGCAGTACTTC.

J is TRBJ2-3 and V is TRBV12-3 or TRBV12-4; 8 nucleotides line up with TRBD2. Trimming cost V 8 bases and J 14 bases; bases outside gene matches: 18. The CDR3 has 14 residues. Written as DNA, the CDR3 is TGTGCCAGCGCGCGACTAGCGCGGCCATCTTCGTTGTATTTT. Protein product: CASARLARPSSLYF.

The chain recombines TRBV20-1 with TRBJ1-1; weak D call: TRBD1 (6 bases). The germline V gene has CDR1 DFQATT and CDR2 SNEGSKA (reference sequence). The CDR3 length is 10 residues. Trimming left V 4 bases short and J 13 bases short, with 13 bases between. CDR3: CSAKQGAVFF. CDR3 DNA: TGCAGTGCTAAACAGGGTGCAGTTTTCTTT.

This clonotype was detected ten times or more. The V gene is TRBV4-3, the J gene TRBJ2-5; a possible D gene is TRBD2 (5 bases). CDR3 length equals 15 residues. V shed 2 bases and J shed 4 bases, with 14 bases lying between them. Germline lookup yields CDR1 LGHNA and CDR2 YSLEER. CDR3 DNA: TGCGCCAGCAGCCAAAGGCGGGTGCCGGTAGAGACCCAGTACTTC. Its protein is CASSQRRVPVETQYF.

This clonotype occurred many times. J is TRBJ2-7 and V is TRBV10-3; TRBD1 or TRBD2 may be the D gene (7 bases each). The V end was cut by 0 bases, the J end by 4 bases, with 16 bases between. This CDR3 region has 16 residues. In germline, CDR1 is ENHRY, CDR2 SYGVKD. CDR3 loop: CAISESGQGGGYEQYF. In DNA, the CDR3 is TGTGCCATCAGTGAGTCCGGGCAGGGGGGGGGTTACGAGCAGTACTTC.

This clonotype was detected ten times or more. The V call is TRBV12-3 or TRBV12-4, the J call TRBJ2-7; D possibly corresponds to TRBD1 (5 bases). Trimming stripped 5 bases from V and 3 bases from J, with 17 bases between. CDR3 size: 15 residues. The DNA for the CDR3 is TGTGCCAGCAGTCCGAAGGGGCAACCTTTCTACGAGCAGTACTTC. Translated: CASSPKGQPFYEQYF.

Many counts were recorded for this clonotype. The rearrangement joins TRBV10-2 to TRBJ2-2; TRBD1 agrees at 9 bases. The CDR3 totals 16 residues. Germline lookup yields CDR1 WSHSY and CDR2 SAAADI. V lost 6 bases, J lost 2 bases, and 7 bases stayed unmatched. CDR3: CASSLRDRDNTGELFF. The CDR3 nucleotides are TGCGCCAGCAGCCTCCGGGACAGGGATAACACCGGGGAGCTGTTTTTT.

Worth noting for this clonotype: A much larger clone differs from this one at a single base, so this may be a read error. The chain joins TRBV10-3 to TRBJ2-7, with a possible D match to TRBD2 (5 bases). Germline values: CDR1 ENHRY, CDR2 SYGVKD. The CDR3 has 14 residues. CDR3 DNA sequence: TGTGCCATCAGTGAGTCCGGGATCTCCTACGAGCAGCACTTC. Translation: CAISESGISYEQHF.

This clonotype came up many times. The genes are TRBV15 and TRBJ2-1, with 9 bases that match TRBD1. The CDR3 is 18 residues long. V lost 0 bases to trimming and J lost 2 bases; unmatched junction nucleotides: 8. Per germline, CDR1 LNHNV and CDR2 YYDKDF (reference sequence). The CDR3 bases are TGTGCCACCAGCAGAGATAGGCTTCGGGACAGGGCCTACAATGAGCAGTTCTTC. Translated: CATSRDRLRDRAYNEQFF.

This clonotype was observed at least ten times. The chain joins TRBV24-1 to TRBJ1-5; maybe TRBD1 (5 bases). Germline V lookup: CDR1 KGHDR, CDR2 SFDVKD. With 3 bases removed from V and 7 bases from J, the gap between germline ends came to 12 bases. The CDR3 extends over 14 amino acids. The CDR3 DNA reads TGTGCCACCAGTGATATCTGGGACGGGCAGCCCCAGCATTTT. Protein product: CATSDIWDGQPQHF.

This clonotype has just a few counts. This sequence joins TRBV10-3 and TRBJ2-7, with D possibly matching TRBD2 (5 bases). V was trimmed by 4 bases and J by 6 bases, leaving 13 bases between them. Germline V CDR1 and CDR2: ENHRY, SYGVKD. The CDR3 runs 13 residues. CDR3 amino acids: CAISGLDGGEQYF. The CDR3 DNA sequence: TGTGCCATCAGTGGCCTGGACGGAGGCGAGCAGTACTTC.